The subject of this entry is one TCR beta chain. The entry originates in a study of T-cell memory formation after mild COVID-19. In TCRdb, the 5' RACE reads were re-called with MiXCR into one record per CDR3 protein. The sample has 380,000 or so distinct CDR3 sequences; about an eighth are singletons. The germline V gene has CDR1 SQVTM and CDR2 ANQGSEA. J gave up 4 bases and V 5 bases, and 9 bases lay outside the gene matches. The CDR3 sequence is 15 residues long. The sample comprised PBMCs or a T cell subset sorted from them (not recorded which). The TCR comes from a man aged 18 to 35 who had mild COVID-19 (a few samples of this study predate the infection). Cell type and time point are not known. The J gene is TRBJ2-2, the V gene TRBV29-1; 8 bases are a match to TRBD2. The CDR3 nucleotides read TGCAGCGTTTTCACGGGGGGGCTTGGCACCGGGGAGCTGTTTTTT. As protein: CSVFTGGLGTGELFF.